A single sample gave rise to the 27 T cell receptor beta chains below, sequenced in a study of control samples from healthy donors and cancer patients. Libraries were prepared by immunoSEQ multiplex PCR; TCRdb keeps only in-frame clonotypes and omits some of them. The table lists about 190,000 clones, roughly nine tenths of them singletons, with less than 2% in the top ten. Sequencing was performed on blood. The receptors stem from a young man in good health.

This chain uses TRBV7-2 with TRBJ1-1; D perhaps matches TRBD1 (5 bases). The V end was cut by 2 bases, the J end by 0 bases, with 7 bases between. CDR1 and CDR2 (germline): SGHTA, FQGNSA. The CDR3 loop spans 14 amino acids. CDR3 protein: CASSLQGMNTEAFF. The CDR3, as DNA: TGTGCCAGCAGCTTACAGGGAATGAACACTGAAGCTTTCTTT.

The gene calls are TRBV29-1 and TRBJ2-1, with D perhaps matching TRBD1 (6 bases). Germline CDR1 and CDR2: SQVTM and ANQGSEA. The CDR3 totals 13 residues. V gave up 6 bases and J gave up 1 base, with 10 bases separating them. Here the CDR3 DNA reads TGCAGCGTGGATGGACAGTCCTACAATGAGCAGTTCTTC. This codes for CSVDGQSYNEQFF.

The gene calls are TRBV29-1 and TRBJ1-5, with D hard to call. There are 18 residues in the CDR3. Germline V gives CDR1 SQVTM, CDR2 ANQGSEA. V lost 6 bases and J 0 bases, leaving 24 bases between the germline ends. Written as DNA, the CDR3 is TGCAGCGTCCAAGGGAGGACCCAAAGACCATATAGCAATCAGCCCCAGCATTTT. This translates into CSVQGRTQRPYSNQPQHF.

The V and J genes are TRBV3-1 (or the pseudogene TRBV3-2) and TRBJ1-5; D ambiguous. The CDR3 loop spans 15 amino acids. Germline V CDR1 and CDR2: LGHDT, YNNKEL (reference sequence). V lost 0 bases to trimming and J lost 6 bases, with 12 bases between them. The CDR3 sequence: CASSQDRNNGQPQHF. The CDR3, as DNA: TGTGCCAGCAGCCAAGATCGCAATAACGGTCAGCCCCAGCATTTT.

CDR3 residues: CAVGGREVKDTQYF. CDR3 nucleotides: TGTGCGGTAGGAGGCAGGGAGGTGAAAGATACGCAGTATTTT. The chain employs TRBV24-1 and TRBJ2-3; perhaps TRBD2 as D (6 bases). Germline values: CDR1 KGHDR, CDR2 SFDVKD. CDR3 size: 14 residues.

V is TRBV27 and J is TRBJ2-7; D perhaps matches TRBD1 (6 bases). Germline lookup yields CDR1 MNHEY and CDR2 SMNVEV (reference sequence). V shed 5 bases and J shed 3 bases, with 14 bases lying between them. This CDR3 spans 14 amino acids. The CDR3 region is CASSQQGWNYEQYF. The CDR3 DNA reads as TGTGCCAGCAGTCAGCAGGGGTGGAACTACGAGCAGTACTTC.

V usage is TRBV19 and J usage is TRBJ2-3; 8 nucleotides align to TRBD2. The CDR3 loop spans 14 amino acids. V was clipped by 4 bases and J by 3 bases; unmatched bases: 3. Germline V gene lookup returns CDR1 LNHDA and CDR2 SQIVND (reference sequence). The CDR3 nucleotides are TGTGCCAGTAGTAGTAGCGGGGTGACAGATACGCAGTATTTT. It codes for CASSSSGVTDTQYF.

The chain recombines TRBV5-1 with TRBJ2-1; 7 bases align to TRBD1. The germline V gene has CDR1 SGHRS and CDR2 YFSETQ. Germline trimming cut 0 bases from V and 3 bases from J; bases unmatched to any gene: 6. The CDR3 runs 16 residues. The CDR3: CASSLEEGASYNEQFF. The CDR3 DNA sequence: TGCGCCAGCAGCTTGGAAGAGGGGGCAAGCTACAATGAGCAGTTCTTC.

The chain has TRBV12-3 or TRBV12-4 and TRBJ1-4, with D hard to call. The CDR3 is 13 residues long. Trimming pared 3 bases from V and 8 bases from J, leaving 10 bases between. The DNA for the CDR3 is TGTGCCAGCAGTTTGCGAGAAGACGAAAAACTGTTTTTT. It specifies CASSLREDEKLFF.

The chain links TRBV15 to TRBJ2-7; D might be TRBD2 (6 bases). The V end was cut by 1 base, the J end by 5 bases, with 15 bases between. The CDR3 has 15 amino acids. Looked up from germline, CDR1 is LNHNV and CDR2 is YYDKDF (reference sequence). DNA of the CDR3: TGTGCCACCAGCAGAGTAGGGACTCACCGCGACGAGCAGTACTTC. It is translated as CATSRVGTHRDEQYF.

The chain carries TRBV5-4 and TRBJ1-2; 10 bases line up with TRBD1. The CDR3 runs 14 residues. CDR1 SGHNT and CDR2 YYREEE come from the germline V gene (reference sequence). Losses at the gene ends were 3 bases for V and 7 bases for J; bases not matched to a gene: 6. CDR3 sequence: CASSYWDRGLGYTF. Written as DNA, the CDR3 is TGTGCCAGCAGCTACTGGGACAGGGGACTTGGCTACACCTTC.

This rearrangement joins TRBV3-1 (or the pseudogene TRBV3-2) to TRBJ1-1, with no clear D. The V and J ends lost 0 bases and 11 bases respectively, with 13 bases between them. CDR1 is LGHDT, CDR2 YNNKEL, per germline (reference sequence). The CDR3 contains 13 residues. CDR3 region: CASSQDLHREAFF. The DNA for the CDR3 is TGTGCCAGCAGCCAAGATCTGCATCGAGAGGCTTTCTTT.

V is TRBV11-2 and J is TRBJ1-5; no clear D. V was cut by 1 base and J by 7 bases, with 8 bases left in between. The V gene's germline CDR1 is SGHAT and CDR2 FQNNGV. The CDR3 is 13 residues long. The CDR3 region has the DNA TGTGCCAGCAGCTTAGTAGAGTTACAGCCCCAGCATTTT. This encodes CASSLVELQPQHF.

The chain combines TRBV3-1 (or the pseudogene TRBV3-2) with TRBJ2-5; maybe TRBD1 (6 bases). Between the trimmed V and J ends, which lost 3 bases and 5 bases, there was a span of 13 bases. The CDR3 length is 14 residues. The germline V gene has CDR1 LGHDT and CDR2 YNNKEL (reference sequence). CDR3 sequence: CASSQYTGKETQYF. The CDR3 coding sequence is TGTGCCAGCAGCCAGTACACAGGGAAGGAGACCCAGTACTTC.

V usage is TRBV5-4 and J usage is TRBJ1-2; maybe TRBD1 (5 bases). The CDR3 is 15 amino acids. Germline CDR1 reads SGHNT; CDR2 reads YYREEE (reference sequence). V lost 4 bases to trimming and J lost 4 bases, with 17 bases between them. The CDR3 protein is CASSPRRGIGYGYTF. The CDR3 DNA reads as TGTGCCAGCAGCCCTAGAAGGGGTATTGGCTATGGCTACACCTTC.

V usage is TRBV14 and J usage is TRBJ1-4; unclear D gene. Germline CDR1 is SGHDN and CDR2 is FVKESK. CDR3 length: 16 residues. V was pared by 4 bases and J by 11 bases, with 23 bases between. The CDR3 DNA reads as TGTGCCAGCAGCCCGGCGATTTCGGCCTCACTGGGGAAACTGTTTTTT. This translates into CASSPAISASLGKLFF.

The V call is TRBV30, the J call TRBJ2-7; D uncertain. CDR1 GTSNPN and CDR2 SVGIG come from the germline V gene (reference sequence). The CDR3 runs 14 residues. V shed 2 bases and J shed 5 bases, with 16 bases lying between them. The CDR3 sequence: CAWSTRFGRDEQYF. As DNA, the CDR3 is TGTGCCTGGAGTACACGGTTTGGACGGGACGAGCAGTACTTC.

Regarding this clone: The identical CDR3 is also encoded by other nucleotide sequences in the sample. The chain has TRBV5-1 and TRBJ1-1; a possible D gene is TRBD1 (5 bases). In germline, CDR1 is SGHRS, CDR2 YFSETQ. Between the trimmed V and J ends, which lost 0 bases and 1 base, there was a span of 7 bases. The CDR3 is 14 amino acids. For the CDR3, the DNA is TGCGCCAGCAGCTTGGGAGGGGCGAACACTGAAGCTTTCTTT. It is translated as CASSLGGANTEAFF.

The chain links TRBV15 to TRBJ1-6; possible D gene TRBD1, 6 bases. The CDR3 extends over 21 amino acids. The germline gives CDR1 LNHNV, CDR2 YYDKDF (reference sequence). V lost 0 bases and J lost 4, with 25 bases in between. CDR3 sequence reads: CATSRDTPSGRGRSYNSPLHF. The CDR3, as DNA: TGTGCCACCAGCAGAGATACCCCATCAGGCAGGGGCCGTTCTTATAATTCACCCCTCCACTTT.

V gene TRBV4-1 combines with J gene TRBJ2-2, with D perhaps matching TRBD2 (7 bases). Trimming cost V 1 base and J 4 bases, with 16 bases left between them. The germline gives CDR1 MGHRA, CDR2 YSYEKL. The CDR3 length is 17 residues. CDR3 sequence: CASSQARRGPVTGELFF. The DNA of the CDR3 is TGCGCCAGCAGCCAAGCGAGGCGGGGGCCGGTCACCGGGGAGCTGTTTTTT.

The chain joins TRBV7-8 to TRBJ2-7; 8 bases are shared with TRBD1. The CDR3 is 18 amino acids. In germline, CDR1 is SGHVS, CDR2 FQNEAQ. J was trimmed by 3 bases and V by 5 bases; bases with no gene match: 18. CDR3: CASSTRAGGVGADYEQYF. The CDR3 coding sequence is TGTGCCAGCAGCACAAGGGCAGGGGGCGTGGGGGCCGACTACGAGCAGTACTTC.

J is TRBJ2-3 and V is TRBV6-5; D possibly corresponds to TRBD2 (7 bases). The CDR3 totals 15 residues. Trimming shortened V by 6 bases and J by 2 bases, and 15 bases separated the two germline ends. Germline assignment: CDR1 MNHEY and CDR2 SVGAGI. DNA for the CDR3: TGTGCCAGCAGGGGAGGGCGGGGGCCCACAGATACGCAGTATTTT. It codes for CASRGGRGPTDTQYF.

The chain joins TRBV29-1 to TRBJ2-6; D uncertain. Germline V lookup: CDR1 SQVTM, CDR2 ANQGSEA. This CDR3 comprises 13 residues. The V end lost 3 bases, the J end lost 1 base, and 4 bases lay between the germline ends. The CDR3 region has the DNA TGCAGCGTTGACAGTTCTGGGGCCAACGTCCTGACTTTC. Residues: CSVDSSGANVLTF.

The genes are TRBV19 and TRBJ1-2, with a weak D call TRBD1 (6 bases). V shed 5 bases and J shed 4 bases, with 23 bases lying between them. From germline, CDR1 is LNHDA and CDR2 SQIVND (reference sequence). The CDR3 covers 17 residues. The CDR3 DNA sequence: TGTGCCAGTAGTTTCCTTCCCACAGGGACTATAACCTATGGCTACACCTTC. It translates to CASSFLPTGTITYGYTF.

The chain couples TRBV2 to TRBJ2-1; 10 positions match TRBD1. The V and J ends lost 6 bases and 5 bases, in that order; junction bases with no gene match: 10. CDR1 SNHLY and CDR2 FYNNEI come from the germline V gene. The CDR3 spans 16 residues. The CDR3 DNA reads TGTGCCAGCAGCGCAGCCGGGACAGGGGAGCACAATGAGCAGTTCTTC. This encodes CASSAAGTGEHNEQFF.

The gene calls are TRBV24-1 and TRBJ2-3; a possible D gene is TRBD2 (6 bases). CDR3 size: 12 residues. Trimming stripped 8 bases from V and 4 bases from J, with 9 bases between. Germline V gene data show CDR1 as KGHDR and CDR2 as SFDVKD. The CDR3 sequence is CATMGEADTQYF. The CDR3 coding sequence is TGTGCCACCATGGGGGAGGCAGATACGCAGTATTTT.

The chain carries TRBV10-3 and TRBJ2-7; a possible D gene is TRBD2 (5 bases). Germline lookup yields CDR1 ENHRY and CDR2 SYGVKD. The CDR3 is made up of 14 amino acids. V dropped 2 bases and J dropped 3 bases, with 11 bases sitting between them. The DNA of the CDR3 is TGTGCCATCAGTGAGCGTCCCGGGATCTACGAGCAGTACTTC. As protein: CAISERPGIYEQYF.